The 16 T cell receptor beta chains reported below all come from one sample, sequenced in a study of T cells in Graves' hyperthyroidism and ophthalmopathy (dated by TCRdb to about 2019). Library prep was done by multiplex PCR. Sequencing took place on an Illumina HiSeq 2000. The TCR beta CDR3 regions were amplified from RNA transcripts. For the first round of RT-PCR on the TCR CDR3, the HTBI primer set was used together with the Qiagen OneStep RT-PCR kit. In-frame beta chains were kept once TCRdb had trimmed the public reads at Q25 with fastp and called clones with MiXCR. Each record represents a unique CDR3 protein, reported with the most common genes and DNA among its rows. Recorded for this sample are about 350,000 distinct CDR3 sequences; roughly an eighth of them occurred a single time. The biggest ten clones account for almost 35% of the sample. Sequenced sample: blood. These receptors came from a woman aged 40 to 55 with Graves' ophthalmopathy.

The chain is built from TRBV5-4 and TRBJ2-3; 11 bases fit TRBD2. V lost 0 bases, J lost 0 bases, and 18 bases stayed unmatched. Germline V gene lookup returns CDR1 SGHNT and CDR2 YYREEE (reference sequence). The CDR3 has 22 amino acids. CDR3 protein: CASSLVGKMTSGTRQSTDTQYF. The DNA for the CDR3 is TGTGCCAGCAGCTTGGTGGGAAAGATGACTAGCGGGACCCGACAAAGCACAGATACGCAGTATTTT. The full variable domain, its missing parts supplied by reference TRBV5-4 and TRBJ2-3, is ETGVTQSPTHLIKTRGQQVTLRCSSQSGHNTVSWYQQALGQGPQFIFQYYREEENGRGNFPPRFSGLQFPNYSSELNVNALELDDSALYLCASSLVGKMTSGTRQSTDTQYFGPGTRLTVL.

This clonotype came up many times. V gene TRBV11-2 combines with J gene TRBJ1-6, with 8 nucleotides matching TRBD1. Germline CDR1 SGHAT, CDR2 FQNNGV. The CDR3 spans 16 residues. V trimming: 7 bases; J trimming: 8 bases; junction bases outside the gene matches: 13. The CDR3 sequence is CASTLGQGHWDSPLHF. The CDR3 DNA follows: TGTGCCAGCACCCTCGGACAGGGCCATTGGGATTCACCCCTCCACTTT.

The chain combines TRBV7-2 with TRBJ2-7; TRBD1 agrees at 8 bases. Germline CDR1 SGHTA, CDR2 FQGNSA. With 1 base clipped from V and 3 bases from J, the junction kept 5 bases outside the gene matches. This CDR3 is built from 15 residues. CDR3: CASSLDRGSGYEQYF. The CDR3 coding sequence is TGTGCCAGCAGCTTAGACAGGGGGTCAGGCTACGAGCAGTACTTC.

This clonotype was found many times. The genes are TRBV7-2 and TRBJ2-1, with 8 bases that match TRBD2. The ends lost 3 bases at V and 7 bases at J; junction bases unmatched: 5. Germline V lookup: CDR1 SGHTA, CDR2 FQGNSA. There are 14 residues in the CDR3. CDR3: CASSFSTSENEQFF. DNA of the CDR3: TGTGCCAGCAGCTTCTCGACTAGCGAGAATGAGCAGTTCTTC. The full variable domain, its missing parts supplied by reference TRBV7-2 and TRBJ2-1, is GAGVSQSPSNKVTEKGKDVELRCDPISGHTALYWYRQSLGQGLEFLIYFQGNSAPDKSGLPSDRFSAERTGGSVSTLTIQRTQQEDSAVYLCASSFSTSENEQFFGPGTRLTVL.

This clonotype has a count of ten or more. The chain uses TRBV15 and TRBJ2-5; either TRBD1 or TRBD2 may supply D (5 bases each). Germline-derived CDR1 and CDR2 are LNHNV and YYDKDF (reference sequence). The CDR3 sequence is 14 residues long. V was cut by 4 bases and J by 2 bases, with 11 bases left in between. The CDR3 reads CATSTHGAQETQYF. In nucleotides, the CDR3 is TGTGCCACCAGCACCCACGGGGCACAAGAGACCCAGTACTTC.

This clonotype has ten or more counts. This rearrangement joins TRBV2 to TRBJ1-6; D not resolved. The CDR3 is 15 amino acids. Trimming left V 3 bases short and J 0 bases short, with 6 bases between. Looked up from germline, CDR1 is SNHLY and CDR2 is FYNNEI. The CDR3 DNA reads TGTGCCAGCAGTGAGGTATTCTCCTATAATTCACCCCTCCACTTT. This gives the protein CASSEVFSYNSPLHF.

V and J are TRBV19 and TRBJ2-5, with no clear D. Deletions cut 9 bases from V and 2 bases from J, with 31 bases between. Per the germline V gene, CDR1 is LNHDA and CDR2 is SQIVND (reference sequence). This CDR3 comprises 19 residues. CDR3 sequence (DNA): TGTGCCAGCCTACAAACCTTTCTACGGAACAGCCTAAGTCAAGAGACCCAGTACTTC. Residues: CASLQTFLRNSLSQETQYF. The full variable domain, rest sourced from reference TRBV19 and TRBJ2-5, is DGGITQSPKYLFRKEGQNVTLSCEQNLNHDAMYWYRQDPGQGLRLIYYSQIVNDFQKGDIAEGYSVSREKKESFPLTVTSAQKNPTAFYLCASLQTFLRNSLSQETQYFGPGTRLLVL.

The V gene is TRBV24-1, the J gene TRBJ2-3; D possibly corresponds to TRBD2 (5 bases). The CDR3 contains 15 residues. The germline V gene encodes CDR1 KGHDR and CDR2 SFDVKD. The V gene lost 7 bases and the J gene lost 1 base, with 14 bases spanning the gap. CDR3 sequence: CATSHPRRGTDTQYF. CDR3 in DNA: TGTGCCACCAGCCACCCGAGGCGGGGCACAGATACGCAGTATTTT.

This clonotype was seen at least ten times. The chain couples TRBV7-9 to TRBJ2-3; D remains ambiguous. Trimming took off 2 bases at V and 9 bases at J, with 12 bases between the two ends. The germline gives CDR1 SEHNR, CDR2 FQNEAQ (reference sequence). The CDR3 loop spans 13 amino acids. CDR3 protein: CASSLRLQGTQYF. The CDR3 DNA sequence: TGTGCCAGCAGCTTACGCCTCCAAGGGACGCAGTATTTT.

This clonotype came up many times. The CDR3 reads CASSPGTSGGARETQYF. CDR3 in DNA: TGTGCCAGCAGCCCCGGGACTAGCGGGGGGGCACGGGAGACCCAGTACTTC. The V and J genes are TRBV9 and TRBJ2-5; TRBD2 agrees at 16 bases. Looked up from germline, CDR1 is SGDLS and CDR2 is YYNGEE. The trim removed 4 bases at V and 5 bases at J, leaving 8 bases unmatched. The CDR3 spans 17 residues.

This clonotype was counted at least ten times. The genes are TRBV10-2 and TRBJ1-5; 9 bases fit TRBD1. From germline, CDR1 is WSHSY and CDR2 SAAADI. The CDR3 consists of 14 residues. J lost 12 bases, V lost 8 bases, and 14 bases had no gene match. The CDR3 DNA follows: TGCGCCAGCGGCCCCGGGACAGGGTCGTTAGGCCAGCATTTT. Its protein product is CASGPGTGSLGQHF.

This clonotype was observed at least ten times. The CDR3 DNA is TGCAGTGCTAGAGGCGGAGGGCGAAGGACTGAAGCTTTCTTT. This gives the protein CSARGGGRRTEAFF. The V and J genes are TRBV20-1 and TRBJ1-1, with no clear D. Trimming took off 1 base at V and 5 bases at J, with 14 bases between the two ends. There are 14 residues in the CDR3. The germline CDR1 and CDR2 sequences are DFQATT and SNEGSKA (reference sequence).

The sample holds many counts of this clonotype. This chain connects TRBV2 to TRBJ1-5, with a weak D call TRBD1 (5 bases). The CDR3 loop spans 14 amino acids. Germline-derived CDR1 and CDR2 are SNHLY and FYNNEI. Trimming took 2 bases from V and 6 from J, leaving 11 bases between them. This CDR3 reads CASSERGMAQPQHF. CDR3 DNA: TGTGCCAGCAGTGAAAGGGGTATGGCTCAGCCCCAGCATTTT.

This clonotype has ten or more counts. V and J are TRBV20-1 and TRBJ1-6; the D gene is possibly TRBD1 (5 bases). The CDR3 covers 14 residues. Trimming cost V 3 bases and J 7 bases, with 13 bases left between them. From germline, CDR1 is DFQATT and CDR2 SNEGSKA (reference sequence). DNA for the CDR3: TGCAGTGCTAGGTCAGGTGGGGGGAATTCACCCCTCCACTTT. This encodes CSARSGGGNSPLHF.

The gene calls are TRBV6-2 or TRBV6-3 and TRBJ1-1; D might be TRBD1 (5 bases). Germline V CDR1 and CDR2: MNHEY, SVGEGT. V was clipped by 8 bases and J by 2 bases, with 12 bases between them. The CDR3 loop spans 13 amino acids. The CDR3: CASWGSLNTEAFF. CDR3 nucleotides: TGTGCCAGCTGGGGGTCCCTAAACACTGAAGCTTTCTTT.

This clonotype has at least ten counts. The J gene is TRBJ2-3, the V gene TRBV6-4; D is uncertain. The CDR3 extends over 13 amino acids. The V end was cut by 3 bases, the J end by 4 bases, with 8 bases between. Germline assignment: CDR1 MRHNA and CDR2 SNTAGT. The CDR3: CASSESIADTQYF. In DNA form, the CDR3 reads TGTGCCAGCAGTGAGAGCATCGCAGATACGCAGTATTTT.